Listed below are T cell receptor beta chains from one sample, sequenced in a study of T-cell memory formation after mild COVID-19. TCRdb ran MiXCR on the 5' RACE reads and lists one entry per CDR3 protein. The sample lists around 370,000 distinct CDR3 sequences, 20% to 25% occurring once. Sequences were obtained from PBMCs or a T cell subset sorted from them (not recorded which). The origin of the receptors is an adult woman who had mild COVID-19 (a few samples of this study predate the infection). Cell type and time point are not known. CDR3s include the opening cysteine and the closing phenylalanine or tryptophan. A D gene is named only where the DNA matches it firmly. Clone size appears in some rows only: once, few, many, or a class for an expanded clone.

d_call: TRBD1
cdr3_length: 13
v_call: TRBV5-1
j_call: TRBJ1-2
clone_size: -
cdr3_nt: TGCGCCAGCAGGGTGGACAGGGCAAAAGGCTACACCTTC
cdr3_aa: CASRVDRAKGYTF

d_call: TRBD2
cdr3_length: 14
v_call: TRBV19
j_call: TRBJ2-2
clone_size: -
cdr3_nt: TGTGCCACTCACGGGGGGGCTCACACCGGGGAGCTGTTTTTT
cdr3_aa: CATHGGAHTGELFF

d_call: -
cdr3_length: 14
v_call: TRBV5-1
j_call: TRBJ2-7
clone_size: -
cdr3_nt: TGCGCCAGCAGCCCCTGGCGGTTATCCTACGAGCAGTACTTC
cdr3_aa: CASSPWRLSYEQYF

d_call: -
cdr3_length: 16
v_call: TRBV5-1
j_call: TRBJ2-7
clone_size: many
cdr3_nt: TGCGCCAGCAGCTTGGGCGGGGGCCCGACGTCCTACGAGCAGTACTTC
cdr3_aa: CASSLGGGPTSYEQYF

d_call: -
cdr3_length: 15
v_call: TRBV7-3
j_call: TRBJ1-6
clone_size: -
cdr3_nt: TGTGCCAGCAGCTTAATGGGGTTAGGGAATTCACCCCTCCACTTT
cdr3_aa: CASSLMGLGNSPLHF

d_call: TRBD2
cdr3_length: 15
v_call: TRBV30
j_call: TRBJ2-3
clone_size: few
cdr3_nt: TGTGCCTGGACTCACGGGACTACAAGCACAGATACGCAGTATTTT
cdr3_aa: CAWTHGTTSTDTQYF

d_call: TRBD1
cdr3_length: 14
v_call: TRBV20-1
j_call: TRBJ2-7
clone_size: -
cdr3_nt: TGCAGTGCTAGAGGGCTGGACAGGGGCTACGAGCAGTACTTC
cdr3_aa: CSARGLDRGYEQYF

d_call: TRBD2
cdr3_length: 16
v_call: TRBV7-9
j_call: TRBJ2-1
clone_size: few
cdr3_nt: TGTGCCAGCAGCCCTCCCGAAGCGGGAGGTTTCAATGAGCAGTTCTTC
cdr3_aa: CASSPPEAGGFNEQFF

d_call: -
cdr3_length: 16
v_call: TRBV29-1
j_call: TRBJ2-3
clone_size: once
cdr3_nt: TGCAGCGTCTCCGACATTCTAATAGGGACCACAGATACGCAGTATTTT
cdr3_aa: CSVSDILIGTTDTQYF

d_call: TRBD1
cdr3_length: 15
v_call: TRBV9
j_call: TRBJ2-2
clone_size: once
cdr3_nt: TGTGCCAGCAGCGAGGGACAGCCGAACACCGGGGAGCTGTTTTTT
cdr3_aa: CASSEGQPNTGELFF

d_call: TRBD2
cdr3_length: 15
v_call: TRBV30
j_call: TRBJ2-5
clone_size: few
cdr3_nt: TGTGCCTGGAGTCGCGGCGGGGGGGCCAGAGAGACCCAGTACTTC
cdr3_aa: CAWSRGGGARETQYF

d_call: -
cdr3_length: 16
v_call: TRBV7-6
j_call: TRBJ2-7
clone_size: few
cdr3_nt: TGTGCCAGCAGCTCGCCCCCATTGGGGCAGTTCGGGGAGCAGTACTTC
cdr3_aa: CASSSPPLGQFGEQYF

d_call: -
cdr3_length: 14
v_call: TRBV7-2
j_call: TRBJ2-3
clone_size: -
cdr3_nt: TGTGCCAGCCGCCGTGGGAACGAGCGGAATACGCAGTATTTT
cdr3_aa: CASRRGNERNTQYF

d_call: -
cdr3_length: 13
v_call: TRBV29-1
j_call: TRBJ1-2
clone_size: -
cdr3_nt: TGCAGCGTTGAGGTACAGGGACCCTATGGCTACACCTTC
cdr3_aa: CSVEVQGPYGYTF

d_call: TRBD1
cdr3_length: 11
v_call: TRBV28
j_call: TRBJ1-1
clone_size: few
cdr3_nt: TGTGCCAGCACCCTGGACAGGAGAGCTTTCTTT
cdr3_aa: CASTLDRRAFF

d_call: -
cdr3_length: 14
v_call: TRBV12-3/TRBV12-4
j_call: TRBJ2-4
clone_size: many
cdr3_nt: TGTGCCAGCAGTTTAGGGCAGGGGAGGGACATTCAGTACTTC
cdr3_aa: CASSLGQGRDIQYF

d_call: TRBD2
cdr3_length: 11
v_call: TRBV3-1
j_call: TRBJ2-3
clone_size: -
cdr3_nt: TGTGCCAGCAGCCCCGGACTAGTTCCGTATTTT
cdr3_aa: CASSPGLVPYF

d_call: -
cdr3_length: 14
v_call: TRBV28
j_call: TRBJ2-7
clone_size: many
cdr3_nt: TGTGCCAGTAGAGCCACAGGGATTACCTACGAGCAGTACTTC
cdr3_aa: CASRATGITYEQYF

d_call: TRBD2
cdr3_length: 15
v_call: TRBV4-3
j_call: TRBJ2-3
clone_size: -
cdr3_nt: TGCGCCAGCAGCGACTCGGGAGGGATCACAGATACGCAGTATTTT
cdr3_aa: CASSDSGGITDTQYF

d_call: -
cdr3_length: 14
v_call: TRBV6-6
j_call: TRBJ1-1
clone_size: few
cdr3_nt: TGTGCCAGCAGTTACTCGGGGGCGAGGGCTGAAGCTTTCTTT
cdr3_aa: CASSYSGARAEAFF

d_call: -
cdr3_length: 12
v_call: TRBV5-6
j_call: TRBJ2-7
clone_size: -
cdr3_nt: TGTGCCAGCAGCCCGGGCACGGACTATTTGGACTTC
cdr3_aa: CASSPGTDYLDF

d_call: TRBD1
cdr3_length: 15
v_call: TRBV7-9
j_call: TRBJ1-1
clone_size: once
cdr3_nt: TGTGCCAGCGGTGACAGGGCTCACTGGAACACTGAAGCTTTCTTT
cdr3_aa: CASGDRAHWNTEAFF

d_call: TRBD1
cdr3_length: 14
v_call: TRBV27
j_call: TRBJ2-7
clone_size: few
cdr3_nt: TGTGCCAGCAGTTTCGGGACAGCGACCTACGAGCAGTACTTC
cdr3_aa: CASSFGTATYEQYF